One sample yielded the 2 T cell receptor beta chains listed below, sequenced in a study of T cells in Graves' hyperthyroidism and ophthalmopathy. TCR beta CDR3 sequences were amplified from RNA transcripts. Primed by the HTBI set, a first-round RT-PCR was run on the TCR CDR3. TCRdb re-analysed the multiplex PCR reads in MiXCR, keeping a single row per CDR3 protein. The table lists 200,000 or so distinct CDR3 sequences, about a sixth of them singletons, with about 56% in the top ten. The sample taken for sequencing was blood. All receptors derive from a woman aged 45 to 65 with Graves' hyperthyroidism.

Ten or more counts support this clonotype. This chain joins TRBV3-1 and TRBJ1-4; D gene uncertain. Trimming removed 3 bases from V and 5 bases from J, with 10 bases in between. The CDR3 has 14 residues. Germline loops: CDR1 LGHDT, CDR2 YNNKEL (reference sequence). The CDR3 region is CASSHDISNEKLFF. DNA for the CDR3: TGTGCCAGCAGCCATGACATTTCAAATGAAAAACTGTTTTTT.

This clonotype has at least ten counts. The chain recombines TRBV28 with TRBJ1-1; D call uncertain. Per the germline V gene, CDR1 is MDHEN and CDR2 is SYDVKM. The CDR3 covers 11 residues. Trimming removed 10 bases from V and 2 bases from J, with 8 bases in between. The CDR3 nucleotides are TGTGCCATATACACCAACACTGAAGCTTTCTTT. Translated, it gives CAIYTNTEAFF.